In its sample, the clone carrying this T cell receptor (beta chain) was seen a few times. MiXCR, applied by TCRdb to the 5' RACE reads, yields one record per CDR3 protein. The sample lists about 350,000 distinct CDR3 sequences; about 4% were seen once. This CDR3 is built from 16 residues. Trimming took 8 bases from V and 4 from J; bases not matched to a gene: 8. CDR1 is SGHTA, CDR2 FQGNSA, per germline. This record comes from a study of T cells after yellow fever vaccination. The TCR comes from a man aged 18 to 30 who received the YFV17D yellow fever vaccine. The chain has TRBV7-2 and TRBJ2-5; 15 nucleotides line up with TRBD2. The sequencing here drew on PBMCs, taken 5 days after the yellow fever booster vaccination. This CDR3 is CASRTSGGASGETQYF. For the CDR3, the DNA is TGTGCCAGCCGGACTAGCGGGGGGGCCTCGGGAGAGACCCAGTACTTC.